Presented here are 17 T cell receptor beta chains from one specimen sequenced in a study of shared clonotypes between healthy human individuals. This table comes from immunoSEQ multiplex PCR, and its TCRdb copy is limited to in-frame clones, with some not included. Of about 2 million clones in the sample, approximately 95% were seen once. Cells designated naive CD8 were CD45RO-negative and were positively selected for CCR7, with terminally differentiated effector memory CD45RA+ cells excluded. Sequenced input: naive CD8+ T cells sorted from blood. These receptors were taken from a young man in good health.

The chain uses TRBV15 and TRBJ2-7; weak D call: TRBD1 (6 bases). V lost 0 bases and J 6 bases, leaving 15 bases between the germline ends. CDR3 length equals 15 residues. Germline V lookup: CDR1 LNHNV, CDR2 YYDKDF (reference sequence). DNA for the CDR3: TGTGCCACCAGCAGAGATAAGGGGACAAGGGGCGAGCAGTACTTC. Amino acids: CATSRDKGTRGEQYF.

The gene calls are TRBV2 and TRBJ1-1, with a weak D call TRBD1 (5 bases). The germline V gene has CDR1 SNHLY and CDR2 FYNNEI. The V gene lost 6 bases and the J gene lost 4 bases, with 18 bases spanning the gap. The CDR3 has 15 residues. CDR3: CASSRGGASGTEAFF. The CDR3 bases are TGTGCCAGCAGCCGTGGCGGGGCGAGCGGCACTGAAGCTTTCTTT.

A note on this clone: The same CDR3 arises from other DNA sequences in this sample as well. This chain uses TRBV28 with TRBJ1-6, with 7 bases lining up with TRBD1. The CDR3 is 13 residues long. CDR1 MDHEN and CDR2 SYDVKM come from the germline V gene. V was clipped by 6 bases and J by 8 bases; unmatched bases: 4. CDR3 in DNA: TGTGCCAGCAGCCTAACAGGGGATTCACCCCTCCACTTT. This translates into CASSLTGDSPLHF.

This chain joins TRBV2 and TRBJ2-2; TRBD2 aligns across 10 bases. CDR1 SNHLY and CDR2 FYNNEI come from the germline V gene. This CDR3 contains 16 residues. V trimming: 5 bases; J trimming: 6 bases; junction bases outside the gene matches: 9. The CDR3: CASSTLGLADAGELFF. The CDR3 DNA sequence: TGTGCCAGCAGTACCCTTGGACTAGCGGACGCCGGGGAGCTGTTTTTT.

This chain links TRBV7-9 with TRBJ2-7; 7 nucleotides agree with TRBD2. Losses at the gene ends were 5 bases for V and 0 bases for J; bases not matched to a gene: 10. This CDR3 spans 16 amino acids. The germline V gene has CDR1 SEHNR and CDR2 FQNEAQ (reference sequence). CDR3 in amino acids: CASSPSYGGNSYEQYF. The CDR3 DNA reads as TGTGCCAGCAGCCCCTCATACGGGGGGAACTCCTACGAGCAGTACTTC.

The chain joins TRBV5-4 to TRBJ2-7; the D gene is possibly TRBD2 (6 bases). V gave up 4 bases and J gave up 3 bases, with 20 bases separating them. Germline V CDR1 and CDR2: SGHNT, YYREEE (reference sequence). The CDR3 has 16 amino acids. The CDR3, as DNA: TGTGCCAGCAGCCCGCGGACCAGCGGGCCCAACTACGAGCAGTACTTC. Translating gives CASSPRTSGPNYEQYF.

V is TRBV10-1 and J is TRBJ1-2; D is possibly TRBD1 (5 bases). Per the germline V gene, CDR1 is WNHNN and CDR2 is SYGVQD (reference sequence). CDR3 length equals 13 residues. The germline V and J ends were trimmed by 6 bases and 0 bases, with 8 bases remaining between them. The CDR3 nucleotides are TGCGCCAGCAGGGGGCATGCTAACTATGGCTACACCTTC. It translates to CASRGHANYGYTF.

The V gene is TRBV4-3, the J gene TRBJ2-1, with a tentative D call TRBD1 (5 bases). The CDR3 is made up of 18 amino acids. The germline V gene has CDR1 LGHNA and CDR2 YSLEER. Trimming cost V 0 bases and J 4 bases, with 19 bases left between them. CDR3 nucleotides: TGCGCCAGCAGCCAAGAGCCCCCCCCCAGATGGACATACAATGAGCAGTTCTTC. As protein: CASSQEPPPRWTYNEQFF.

This clone was picked up a small number of times. Other DNA sequences within the sample encode an identical CDR3. The gene calls are TRBV4-1 and TRBJ2-7, with TRBD2 matching 11 bases. Germline V CDR1 and CDR2: MGHRA, YSYEKL. Trimming took 3 bases from V and 2 from J; bases not matched to a gene: 3. The CDR3 spans 15 residues. The CDR3 spells CASSHLTSGTYEQYF. The CDR3 nucleotides read TGCGCCAGCAGCCACCTGACTAGCGGGACCTACGAGCAGTACTTC.

This clone has only a few counts. This chain uses TRBV5-4 with TRBJ2-7; TRBD1 matches 8 bases. The V gene's germline CDR1 is SGHNT and CDR2 YYREEE (reference sequence). The CDR3 runs to 13 residues. After removal of 3 bases from V and 6 bases from J, the junction contained 5 bases not matched to a gene. In nucleotides, the CDR3 is TGTGCCAGCAGCTCGGACAGGGTTGTCGAGCAGTACTTC. Translation gives CASSSDRVVEQYF.

V is TRBV9 and J is TRBJ2-1, with a weak D call TRBD1 (5 bases). The germline V and J ends were trimmed by 0 bases and 9 bases, with 10 bases remaining between them. The V gene's germline CDR1 is SGDLS and CDR2 YYNGEE. The CDR3 has 13 amino acids. The CDR3, as DNA: TGTGCCAGCAGCGTAGTGTGGGGCGGTGAGCAGTTCTTC. Amino acid sequence: CASSVVWGGEQFF.

This clone showed up just once. The chain has TRBV7-9 and TRBJ2-5; D unclear. Looked up from germline, CDR1 is SEHNR and CDR2 is FQNEAQ (reference sequence). Deletions cut 7 bases from V and 5 bases from J, with 14 bases between. The CDR3 is 13 amino acids. CDR3 region: CASTPGILETQYF. CDR3 sequence (DNA): TGTGCCAGCACTCCGGGTATTTTGGAGACCCAGTACTTC.

Comments on this clone: Other nucleotide sequences in the sample specify the same CDR3. The chain carries TRBV5-1 and TRBJ2-7; D call uncertain. The CDR3 runs 13 residues. V gave up 2 bases and J gave up 3 bases, with 9 bases separating them. Looked up from germline, CDR1 is SGHRS and CDR2 is YFSETQ. CDR3 sequence: CASSFNSGYEQYF. DNA of the CDR3: TGCGCCAGCAGCTTTAATTCCGGCTACGAGCAGTACTTC. Full variable domain (missing parts from reference TRBV5-1 and TRBJ2-7): KAGVTQTPRYLIKTRGQQVTLSCSPISGHRSVSWYQQTPGQGLQFLFEYFSETQRNKGNFPGRFSGRQFSNSRSEMNVSTLELGDSALYLCASSFNSGYEQYFGPGTRLTVT.

J is TRBJ1-1 and V is TRBV5-1; 11 bases agree with TRBD1. Trimming took 5 bases from V and 5 from J; bases not matched to a gene: 5. CDR1 is SGHRS, CDR2 YFSETQ, per germline. The CDR3 extends over 14 amino acids. The CDR3 sequence is CASRPGTGGTEAFF. CDR3 sequence (DNA): TGCGCCAGCAGACCCGGGACAGGGGGTACTGAAGCTTTCTTT.

The chain uses TRBV4-3 and TRBJ1-5; 8 bases are shared with TRBD1. The CDR3 consists of 16 residues. J was trimmed by 1 base and V by 3 bases; bases with no gene match: 5. The V gene's germline CDR1 is LGHNA and CDR2 YSLEER. CDR3 region: CASSHLRDRSNQPQHF. The CDR3 DNA follows: TGCGCCAGCAGCCACCTCAGGGACAGGAGCAATCAGCCCCAGCATTTT.

V and J are TRBV27 and TRBJ1-1; D possibly corresponds to TRBD1 (6 bases). Germline values: CDR1 MNHEY, CDR2 SMNVEV (reference sequence). The CDR3 loop spans 14 amino acids. V was shortened by 6 bases and J by 1 base, with 12 bases between the two germline ends. The CDR3 protein is CASRPTGTNTEAFF. CDR3 bases: TGTGCCAGCAGGCCGACAGGAACGAACACTGAAGCTTTCTTT.

The chain joins TRBV7-8 to TRBJ1-1; D remains ambiguous. The length of the CDR3 is 14 residues. V was clipped by 5 bases and J by 1 base, with 11 bases between them. From germline, CDR1 is SGHVS and CDR2 FQNEAQ. CDR3 coding DNA: TGTGCCAGCAGCCCTATCCCAGAGAACACTGAAGCTTTCTTT. As protein: CASSPIPENTEAFF. Variable domain in full (rest from reference TRBV7-8 and TRBJ1-1): GAGVSQSPRYKVAKRGQDVALRCDPISGHVSLFWYQQALGQGPEFLTYFQNEAQLDKSGLPSDRFFAERPEGSVSTLKIQRTQQEDSAVYLCASSPIPENTEAFFGQGTRLTVV.